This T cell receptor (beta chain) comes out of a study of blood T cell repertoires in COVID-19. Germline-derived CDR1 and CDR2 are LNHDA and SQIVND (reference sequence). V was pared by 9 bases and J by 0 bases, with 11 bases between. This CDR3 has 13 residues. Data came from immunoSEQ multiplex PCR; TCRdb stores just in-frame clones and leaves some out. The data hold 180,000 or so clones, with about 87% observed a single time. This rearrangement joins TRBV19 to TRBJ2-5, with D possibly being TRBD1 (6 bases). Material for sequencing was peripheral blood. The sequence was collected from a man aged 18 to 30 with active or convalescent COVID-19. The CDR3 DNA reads TGTGCCAGCTCAACAGGGAACCAAGAGACCCAGTACTTC. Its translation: CASSTGNQETQYF.